Below, 27 T cell receptor beta chains from the same sample are listed, as sequenced in a study of T cell responses to AZD1222 COVID-19 vaccine. This table comes from immunoSEQ multiplex PCR, and its TCRdb copy is limited to in-frame clones, with some not included. In the table there are 65,000 to 70,000 clones, about four fifths of which are singletons. The sequenced sample was peripheral blood, obtained 28 days after the second AZD1222 dose. The receptors originated from an adult who received the AZD1222 COVID-19 vaccine.

CDR3 region: CASSQDLMAANTEAFF. As DNA, the CDR3 is TGTGCCAGCAGCCAAGATTTGATGGCAGCGAACACTGAAGCTTTCTTT. The chain combines TRBV14 with TRBJ1-1; no reliable D call. This CDR3 region has 16 residues. Germline V lookup: CDR1 SGHDN, CDR2 FVKESK. V was trimmed by 0 bases and J by 1 base, leaving 12 bases between them.

The chain has TRBV27 and TRBJ1-2; TRBD1 matches at 8 bases. The germline V gene has CDR1 MNHEY and CDR2 SMNVEV (reference sequence). V trimming: 5 bases; J trimming: 0 bases; junction bases outside the gene matches: 11. CDR3 length equals 17 residues. CDR3 in DNA: TGTGCCAGCAGTGCCGGACAGGGCAGGGCGGCTAACTATGGCTACACCTTC. It translates to CASSAGQGRAANYGYTF.

The chain recombines TRBV7-2 with TRBJ1-2; D ambiguous. The V gene's germline CDR1 is SGHTA and CDR2 FQGNSA. This CDR3 has 12 amino acids. V lost 0 bases and J lost 4, with 3 bases in between. CDR3 nucleotide sequence: TGTGCCAGCAGCTTAGCCCTCTATGGCTACACCTTC. It is translated as CASSLALYGYTF. The variable domain in full, with the rest retrieved from reference TRBV7-2 and TRBJ1-2, is GAGVSQSPSNKVTEKGKDVELRCDPISGHTALYWYRQSLGQGLEFLIYFQGNSAPDKSGLPSDRFSAERTGGSVSTLTIQRTQQEDSAVYLCASSLALYGYTFGSGTRLTVV.

This clone is medium-sized (0.01 to 0.1%) within its sample. The rearrangement links TRBV12-5 to TRBJ1-3, with unresolved D. V lost 5 bases and J lost 4, with 9 bases in between. The CDR3 consists of 13 residues. The germline gives CDR1 LGHNT, CDR2 FRNRAP. In DNA, the CDR3 is TGTGCTAGTGGTCAATGGTTGGGAAACACCATATATTTT. Translating it yields CASGQWLGNTIYF.

The chain has TRBV10-1 and TRBJ2-3; TRBD1 is a possible D gene (6 bases). From germline, CDR1 is WNHNN and CDR2 SYGVQD (reference sequence). The CDR3 loop spans 16 amino acids. Trimming stripped 6 bases from V and 1 base from J, with 17 bases between. The CDR3 loop is CASSSQGIAGTDTQYF. The DNA of the CDR3 is TGCGCCAGCAGCTCCCAGGGGATCGCGGGCACAGATACGCAGTATTTT.

The V and J genes are TRBV4-3 and TRBJ2-1; D is undetermined. With 2 bases removed from V and 5 bases from J, the gap between germline ends came to 10 bases. This CDR3 contains 14 residues. Germline CDR1 and CDR2: LGHNA and YSLEER. CDR3 DNA: TGCGCCAGCAGCCAAAGTCCCAGCCACAATGAGCAGTTCTTC. Amino acids: CASSQSPSHNEQFF.

V usage is TRBV19 and J usage is TRBJ2-7, with D unresolved. V lost 6 bases to trimming and J lost 2 bases, with 14 bases between them. CDR1 and CDR2 from the germline V gene are LNHDA and SQIVND (reference sequence). This CDR3 is 14 amino acids long. CDR3 amino acids: CASRLTGQTYEQYF. Here the CDR3 DNA reads TGTGCCAGTAGGCTAACCGGGCAGACCTACGAGCAGTACTTC. The complete variable domain, with remaining parts taken from reference TRBV19 and TRBJ2-7, reads DGGITQSPKYLFRKEGQNVTLSCEQNLNHDAMYWYRQDPGQGLRLIYYSQIVNDFQKGDIAEGYSVSREKKESFPLTVTSAQKNPTAFYLCASRLTGQTYEQYFGPGTRLTVT.

The rearrangement links TRBV28 to TRBJ1-1, with D unresolved. Trimming took 3 bases from V and 3 from J, leaving 5 bases between them. This CDR3 is built from 12 residues. The V gene's germline CDR1 is MDHEN and CDR2 SYDVKM. CDR3 in DNA: TGTGCCAGCAGTTTGGTACACACTGAAGCTTTCTTT. This translates into CASSLVHTEAFF.

V and J are TRBV7-2 and TRBJ2-2; D might be TRBD1 (6 bases). Germline V gene lookup returns CDR1 SGHTA and CDR2 FQGNSA. Trimming pared 5 bases from V and 5 bases from J, leaving 9 bases between. The CDR3 runs to 13 residues. CDR3 nucleotide sequence: TGTGCCAGCAGCGAACAGGGTACCGGGGAGCTGTTTTTT. Its translation is CASSEQGTGELFF.

The J gene is TRBJ2-5, the V gene TRBV18; D gene uncertain. Looked up from germline, CDR1 is KGHSH and CDR2 is LQKENI. The CDR3 spans 12 residues. V was clipped by 3 bases and J by 0 bases, with 2 bases between them. In DNA form, the CDR3 reads TGTGCCAGCTCACCGGACCAAGAGACCCAGTACTTC. It codes for CASSPDQETQYF.

The chain links TRBV6-2 or TRBV6-3 to TRBJ1-1, with a weak D call TRBD1 (6 bases). Per the germline V gene, CDR1 is MNHEY and CDR2 is SVGEGT. V was shortened by 6 bases and J by 8 bases, with 10 bases between the two germline ends. The CDR3 totals 11 residues. CDR3 in DNA: TGTGCCAGCAGCCAGGGGCGAGAAGCTTTCTTT. It yields the protein CASSQGREAFF.

The rearrangement links TRBV9 to TRBJ1-2, with D unclear. The V and J ends lost 1 base and 6 bases respectively, with 10 bases between them. The germline V gene encodes CDR1 SGDLS and CDR2 YYNGEE. This CDR3 is 13 amino acids long. DNA for the CDR3: TGTGCCAGCAGCGTAAATTATGGGGATGGCTACACCTTC. Amino acids: CASSVNYGDGYTF.

This sequence joins TRBV30 and TRBJ1-4; weak D call: TRBD1 (5 bases). The CDR3 has 15 residues. The ends were cut back, 0 bases at V and 4 bases at J, with 12 bases in the middle. From germline, CDR1 is GTSNPN and CDR2 SVGIG (reference sequence). CDR3: CAWSVGDLLNEKLFF. The CDR3 bases are TGTGCCTGGAGTGTAGGGGACTTGCTTAATGAAAAACTGTTTTTT. Based on the CDR3 plus reference TRBV30 and TRBJ1-4, the full variable domain is SQTIHQWPATLVQPVGSPLSLECTVEGTSNPNLYWYRQAAGRGLQLLFYSVGIGQISSEVPQNLSASRPQDRQFILSSKKLLLSDSGFYLCAWSVGDLLNEKLFFGSGTQLSVL.

CDR3 coding DNA: TGCGCCAGCAGCCAAGATGAGCAGGTCCGAAACTATGGCTACACCTTC. It specifies CASSQDEQVRNYGYTF. The chain combines TRBV4-1 with TRBJ1-2, with D uncertain. The ends were cut back, 0 bases at V and 2 bases at J, with 13 bases in the middle. The germline CDR1 and CDR2 sequences are MGHRA and YSYEKL. The length of the CDR3 is 16 residues.

V is TRBV6-6 and J is TRBJ2-5; TRBD1 or TRBD2 may be the D gene (6 bases each). The ends were cut back, 0 bases at V and 4 bases at J, with 12 bases in the middle. Per the germline V gene, CDR1 is MNHNY and CDR2 is SVGAGI (reference sequence). This CDR3 comprises 15 residues. In DNA form, the CDR3 reads TGTGCCAGCAGTTACTCTACCAGGGGAGGAGAGACCCAGTACTTC. Its translation is CASSYSTRGGETQYF.

This clone was counted once. This chain uses TRBV25-1 with TRBJ1-6; no firm D call. This CDR3 spans 13 amino acids. Per the germline V gene, CDR1 is MGHDK and CDR2 is SYGVNS. Deletions cut 0 bases from V and 14 bases from J, with 11 bases between. The CDR3 DNA is TGTGCCAGCAGTGAATATCGGGGTACGACCCTCCACTTT. Translation: CASSEYRGTTLHF.

The chain is built from TRBV6-5 and TRBJ1-2; TRBD1 matches 7 bases. The germline gives CDR1 MNHEY, CDR2 SVGAGI. The CDR3 has 14 amino acids. Trimming removed 6 bases from V and 3 bases from J; junction bases left unmatched: 7. The CDR3 DNA reads TGTGCCAGCAGAAAACAGGGGATGGACTATGGCTACACCTTC. Its translation: CASRKQGMDYGYTF.

On this clone: The identical CDR3 is also encoded by other nucleotide sequences in the sample. The V and J genes are TRBV20-1 and TRBJ2-1; TRBD2 matches 11 bases. Losses at the gene ends were 3 bases for V and 2 bases for J; bases not matched to a gene: 3. CDR1 DFQATT and CDR2 SNEGSKA come from the germline V gene (reference sequence). This CDR3 has 15 amino acids. The DNA of the CDR3 is TGCAGTGCTAGTACTAGCGGGGGTCCCTACAATGAGCAGTTCTTC. Translated: CSASTSGGPYNEQFF.

The chain joins TRBV6-5 to TRBJ1-5; D not certain. Trimming stripped 4 bases from V and 6 bases from J, with 10 bases between. This CDR3 has 13 residues. The germline gives CDR1 MNHEY, CDR2 SVGAGI. As DNA, the CDR3 is TGTGCCAGCAGTTCTCGGCCGTTTCAGCCCCAGCATTTT. Translation: CASSSRPFQPQHF.

As DNA, the CDR3 is TGCGCCAGCAGCCAAGTTCGGGGAACTGAAGCTTTCTTT. It is translated as CASSQVRGTEAFF. The V call is TRBV4-1, the J call TRBJ1-1; D unresolved. From germline, CDR1 is MGHRA and CDR2 YSYEKL. Between the trimmed V and J ends, which lost 1 base and 5 bases, there was a span of 8 bases. The length of the CDR3 is 13 residues.

The rearrangement links TRBV5-1 to TRBJ1-1; D is unresolved. With 0 bases removed from V and 4 bases from J, the gap between germline ends came to 7 bases. Germline loops: CDR1 SGHRS, CDR2 YFSETQ. This CDR3 region has 13 residues. In nucleotides, the CDR3 is TGCGCCAGCAGCTTGGATTCGGGCACTGAAGCTTTCTTT. Its protein product is CASSLDSGTEAFF.

This clone is deemed medium-sized (0.01 to 0.1%). The chain employs TRBV9 and TRBJ1-1, with a possible D match to TRBD1 (6 bases). Germline V gene sequence: CDR1 SGDLS, CDR2 YYNGEE. V shed 5 bases and J shed 8 bases, with 22 bases lying between them. This CDR3 contains 15 residues. The CDR3 coding sequence is TGTGCCAGCAGTGGCTTGGGGAAGGGGGGAGAGGAAGCTTTCTTT. Translated, it gives CASSGLGKGGEEAFF.

The chain has TRBV6-2 or TRBV6-3 and TRBJ1-1; TRBD1 matches at 7 bases. V trimming: 6 bases; J trimming: 4 bases; junction bases outside the gene matches: 5. From germline, CDR1 is MNHEY and CDR2 SVGEGT. CDR3 length equals 13 residues. Here the CDR3 reads CASSQGDATEAFF. The CDR3 DNA reads TGTGCCAGCAGCCAGGGGGATGCCACTGAAGCTTTCTTT.

The chain is built from TRBV13 and TRBJ2-5, with D unresolved. The V gene's germline CDR1 is PRHDT and CDR2 FYEKMQ (reference sequence). The CDR3 is 11 residues long. The V gene lost 2 bases and the J gene lost 5 bases, with 3 bases spanning the gap. The CDR3 coding sequence is TGTGCCAGCAGCTTACAGGAGACCCAGTACTTC. Its translation is CASSLQETQYF.

The V and J genes are TRBV2 and TRBJ1-1; TRBD1 might be the D (6 bases). CDR3 length: 13 residues. The germline V gene encodes CDR1 SNHLY and CDR2 FYNNEI. Trimming removed 4 bases at V and 11 bases at J, with 17 bases between. CDR3 residues: CASSGGGRTLAFF. In nucleotides, the CDR3 is TGTGCCAGCAGTGGTGGGGGGCGGACGTTGGCTTTCTTT.

The CDR3 loop is CASSLEAGTSAETQYF. The CDR3 DNA sequence: TGCGCCAGCAGCTTGGAGGCGGGGACTAGCGCGGAGACCCAGTACTTC. The chain employs TRBV5-1 and TRBJ2-5, with 10 bases aligning to TRBD2. Trimming at V came to 0 bases and at J to 5 bases, leaving 7 bases not matched to a gene. CDR3 size: 16 residues. Germline CDR1 reads SGHRS; CDR2 reads YFSETQ.

At least ten counts were recorded for this clone. CDR3 sequence reads: CASRMLTGPKDEQYF. For the CDR3, the DNA is TGTGCCAGCAGGATGTTGACAGGGCCTAAGGACGAGCAGTACTTC. The chain carries TRBV6-5 and TRBJ2-7; 7 bases fit TRBD1. After removal of 6 bases from V and 5 bases from J, the junction contained 13 bases not matched to a gene. The CDR3 sequence is 15 residues long. Germline CDR1 reads MNHEY; CDR2 reads SVGAGI.